Listed here is a single T cell receptor beta chain. Its target is not known. CDR1 is DFQATT and CDR2 is SNEGSKA in the germline V gene (reference sequence). The CDR3 is made up of 14 amino acids. J lost 6 bases, V lost 3 bases, and 6 bases had no gene match. The source of the sample is a study of T cells after yellow fever vaccination. Turning to the study itself: Preparation of the low-cell-number fractions used SMART-Seq v4 Ultra Low Input. The study, taken as a whole, reports: Bulk-population clonotypes that are abundant could appear as contaminants in FACS-sorted repertoires. Weaker overall was a secondary response that nonetheless peaked faster, on day 5 versus 15. Most clones from primary vaccination resurfaced after the booster (roughly 96% CD4, more than 75% CD8).

A single record per CDR3 protein comes from TCRdb applying MiXCR to the 5' RACE reads. This repertoire shows some 240,000 distinct CDR3 sequences, about 3% found once; its top ten account for about 3.3%. Sample: CD4+ T cells sorted from PBMCs, taken 10 days after the yellow fever booster vaccination. This sequence was found in a man aged 18-30 years who received the YFV17D yellow fever vaccine. J is TRBJ1-5 and V is TRBV20-1; 9 positions agree with TRBD1. CDR3 sequence: CSARDRGPSQPQHF. The CDR3 DNA is TGCAGTGCTAGGGACAGGGGACCTTCTCAGCCCCAGCATTTT.